The T cell receptor beta chain described here comes from a study of identical twins. TCRdb analysed the 5' RACE reads with MiXCR anew, one entry per CDR3 protein. The table has 550,000 to 700,000 distinct CDR3 sequences, approximately 21% seen once. V dropped 2 bases and J dropped 2; count of bases not matched to a gene: 8. Germline V CDR1 and CDR2: DFQATT, SNEGSKA (reference sequence). This CDR3 has 15 amino acids. Healthy Caucasians provided all donations. The same data also contributed to another study, on T cells expressing NK-cell markers. That paper adds: With an anti-gamma-delta TCR antibody, sorting in several experiments was kept to alpha-beta TCR T cells.

V usage is TRBV20-1 and J usage is TRBJ1-2; 7 positions match TRBD1. The clonotype originates from a young woman in good health. Specimen: PBMCs. The CDR3 protein is CSARPGQTPNYGYTF. CDR3 sequence (DNA): TGCAGTGCTAGACCGGGACAGACCCCGAACTATGGCTACACCTTC.